These T cell receptor beta chains were read from a single sample in a study of cytomegalovirus exposure and HLA in healthy donors. Here immunoSEQ multiplex PCR was the method, and the copy in TCRdb shows in-frame clones only, minus some. Among roughly 130,000 clones, over 80% were seen once, and the ten largest hold over 2%. The sequenced sample was PBMCs. These receptors all come from a young man in good health and CMV-seronegative. Both conserved end residues are part of each CDR3. The order of the fields is D gene, clone size, V gene, J gene, CDR3 protein, CDR3 DNA. A D gene is named only where the DNA matches it firmly. Size tells how often a clone was seen (once, few, many) or the class of an expanded clone, and some rows leave it out.

D: TRBD1; size: NA; V: TRBV27; J: TRBJ2-1; CDR3: CASSAGTGNSYNEQFF; DNA: TGTGCCAGCAGTGCCGGGACAGGGAACTCCTACAATGAGCAGTTCTTC
D: TRBD2; size: NA; V: TRBV28; J: TRBJ2-7; CDR3: CASSLQAGGLYEQYF; DNA: TGTGCCAGCAGTTTACAAGCGGGGGGGCTTTACGAGCAGTACTTC
D: NA; size: once; V: TRBV27; J: TRBJ2-6; CDR3: CASSLWGPGANGLTF; DNA: TGTGCCAGCAGTCTTTGGGGGCCTGGGGCCAACGGCCTGACTTTC
D: NA; size: NA; V: TRBV7-2; J: TRBJ1-3; CDR3: CASAEGVDSHSGNTIYF; DNA: TGTGCCAGCGCAGAAGGGGTAGACAGTCACTCTGGAAACACCATATATTTT
D: NA; size: NA; V: TRBV5-1; J: TRBJ1-1; CDR3: CASSLFPGPTEAFF; DNA: TGCGCCAGCAGCTTGTTTCCAGGCCCCACTGAAGCTTTCTTT
D: TRBD1; size: NA; V: TRBV11-2; J: TRBJ1-4; CDR3: CASSLGTAENEKLFF; DNA: TGTGCCAGCAGCCTCGGGACAGCGGAGAATGAAAAACTGTTTTTT
D: NA; size: NA; V: TRBV7-9; J: TRBJ1-3; CDR3: CASSGSAIYF; DNA: TGTGCCAGCAGTGGAAGCGCCATATATTTT
D: TRBD1; size: few; V: TRBV18; J: TRBJ1-2; CDR3: CASSPSPGQLYGYTF; DNA: TGTGCCAGCTCACCATCCCCGGGACAGCTCTATGGCTACACCTTC
D: TRBD2; size: once; V: TRBV5-1; J: TRBJ2-2; CDR3: CASSFSGAHTGELFF; DNA: TGCGCCAGCAGCTTTAGCGGGGCCCACACCGGGGAGCTGTTTTTT
D: NA; size: NA; V: TRBV29-1; J: TRBJ2-7; CDR3: CSVSTPSYEQYF; DNA: TGCAGCGTCTCTACGCCCTCCTACGAGCAGTACTTC
D: NA; size: NA; V: TRBV4-2; J: TRBJ1-2; CDR3: CASSQAGAAEEFNYGYTF; DNA: TGTGCCAGCAGCCAAGCCGGCGCAGCCGAGGAATTTAACTATGGCTACACCTTC
D: TRBD1; size: NA; V: TRBV5-1; J: TRBJ2-5; CDR3: CASSLRTGEGVETQYF; DNA: TGCGCCAGCAGCCTCCGGACAGGCGAGGGGGTAGAGACCCAGTACTTC
D: TRBD1; size: NA; V: TRBV5-1; J: TRBJ2-7; CDR3: CASSPGQESSYEQYF; DNA: TGCGCCAGCAGCCCGGGACAGGAGAGCTCCTACGAGCAGTACTTC
D: NA; size: NA; V: TRBV6-5; J: TRBJ1-4; CDR3: CASAGGGTNEKLFF; DNA: TGTGCCAGCGCCGGGGGGGGAACTAATGAAAAACTGTTTTTT
D: TRBD2; size: NA; V: TRBV2; J: TRBJ2-5; CDR3: CASSEALGSGETQYF; DNA: TGTGCCAGCAGTGAAGCGCTAGGTAGCGGGGAGACCCAGTACTTC
D: NA; size: NA; V: TRBV6-6; J: TRBJ1-2; CDR3: CASSYIPGYGYTF; DNA: TGTGCCAGCAGTTACATTCCGGGGTATGGCTACACCTTC
D: NA; size: NA; V: TRBV7-9; J: TRBJ2-5; CDR3: CASTGAGDAETQYF; DNA: TGTGCCAGCACCGGGGCAGGGGATGCGGAGACCCAGTACTTC
D: NA; size: NA; V: TRBV5-1; J: TRBJ2-3; CDR3: CASSLRGLGTDTQYF; DNA: TGCGCCAGCAGCTTGAGGGGCTTAGGTACAGATACGCAGTATTTT
D: TRBD1; size: NA; V: TRBV28; J: TRBJ1-1; CDR3: CASSSGDRGQNTEAFF; DNA: TGTGCCAGCAGCTCCGGGGACAGGGGGCAGAACACTGAAGCTTTCTTT
D: TRBD2; size: NA; V: TRBV5-1; J: TRBJ2-1; CDR3: CASSLIASGVYEQFF; DNA: TGCGCCAGCAGCTTGATAGCTAGCGGGGTCTATGAGCAGTTCTTC
D: NA; size: NA; V: TRBV6-1; J: TRBJ1-1; CDR3: CASSEAGGDPTEAFF; DNA: TGTGCCAGCAGTGAAGCGGGAGGGGACCCCACTGAAGCTTTCTTT
D: NA; size: NA; V: TRBV7-9; J: TRBJ1-3; CDR3: CASSPQPTGSSGNTIYF; DNA: TGTGCCAGCAGCCCCCAACCGACAGGTTCCTCTGGAAACACCATATATTTT
D: TRBD1; size: NA; V: TRBV7-9; J: TRBJ1-3; CDR3: CASSPSTGAYGNTIYF; DNA: TGTGCCAGCAGCCCCTCCACAGGGGCGTATGGAAACACCATATATTTT
D: NA; size: few; V: TRBV7-2; J: TRBJ2-7; CDR3: CASSLGSRGAAYEQYF; DNA: TGTGCCAGCAGCTTAGGGTCCCGGGGGGCAGCCTACGAGCAGTACTTC
D: TRBD1; size: medium-sized; V: TRBV6-4; J: TRBJ2-3; CDR3: CASSEEGQGSDTQYF; DNA: TGTGCCAGCAGTGAAGAAGGACAGGGCTCAGATACGCAGTATTTT
D: NA; size: NA; V: TRBV4-2; J: TRBJ1-4; CDR3: CASSQSGTNEKLFF; DNA: TGTGCCAGCAGCCAATCAGGGACTAATGAAAAACTGTTTTTT
D: NA; size: NA; V: TRBV5-4; J: TRBJ2-3; CDR3: CASTEGGSDTQYF; DNA: TGTGCCAGCACCGAAGGGGGATCGGATACGCAGTATTTT
D: NA; size: NA; V: TRBV4-1; J: TRBJ2-5; CDR3: CASSQDLTHQETQYF; DNA: TGCGCCAGCAGCCAAGATCTGACACACCAAGAGACCCAGTACTTC
D: TRBD1; size: NA; V: TRBV5-1; J: TRBJ2-7; CDR3: CASSREITGAANEQYF; DNA: TGCGCCAGCAGCAGGGAAATCACAGGGGCCGCAAACGAGCAGTACTTC
D: NA; size: NA; V: TRBV7-9; J: TRBJ2-7; CDR3: CASSLALGDEQYF; DNA: TGTGCCAGCAGCTTAGCTTTGGGAGACGAGCAGTACTTC
D: TRBD1; size: NA; V: TRBV27; J: TRBJ1-5; CDR3: CASSDSTGVGNQPQHF; DNA: TGTGCCAGCAGTGACTCGACAGGGGTTGGCAATCAGCCCCAGCATTTT
D: NA; size: NA; V: TRBV6-6; J: TRBJ2-4; CDR3: CASSLQVRGDSQYF; DNA: TGTGCCAGCAGTCTACAAGTCAGGGGAGACAGTCAGTACTTC
D: TRBD2; size: NA; V: TRBV6-1; J: TRBJ2-7; CDR3: CASSEAPRGGGEQYF; DNA: TGTGCCAGCAGTGAAGCTCCCCGGGGGGGCGGTGAGCAGTACTTC
D: NA; size: NA; V: TRBV19; J: TRBJ2-3; CDR3: CASSIGGTDTQYF; DNA: TGTGCCAGTAGTATCGGGGGCACAGATACGCAGTATTTT
D: TRBD1; size: NA; V: TRBV28; J: TRBJ2-7; CDR3: CASSLLGDRAHEQYF; DNA: TGTGCCAGCAGTTTACTGGGGGACAGGGCCCACGAGCAGTACTTC
D: TRBD1; size: NA; V: TRBV10-3; J: TRBJ1-1; CDR3: CASLQGESSEAFF; DNA: TGTGCCAGCCTACAGGGGGAGTCCTCTGAAGCTTTCTTT
D: NA; size: NA; V: TRBV7-2; J: TRBJ2-5; CDR3: CASSFFGGVETQYF; DNA: TGTGCCAGCAGCTTTTTTGGCGGGGTCGAGACCCAGTACTTC
D: NA; size: NA; V: TRBV6-6; J: TRBJ2-3; CDR3: CASKVGLGEADTQYF; DNA: TGTGCCAGCAAGGTGGGACTGGGAGAGGCAGATACGCAGTATTTT
D: TRBD2; size: once; V: TRBV12-5; J: TRBJ2-3; CDR3: CATRAGGTDTQYF; DNA: TGTGCAACGCGGGCGGGGGGCACAGATACGCAGTATTTT
D: NA; size: NA; V: TRBV13; J: TRBJ2-7; CDR3: CASSFVAEAYEQYF; DNA: TGTGCCAGCAGCTTTGTAGCGGAAGCCTACGAGCAGTACTTC
D: TRBD2; size: NA; V: TRBV7-9; J: TRBJ2-3; CDR3: CASSPNLRGAGPDTQYF; DNA: TGTGCCAGCAGCCCAAATTTGCGGGGGGCAGGACCAGATACGCAGTATTTT
D: TRBD1; size: NA; V: TRBV11-2; J: TRBJ2-1; CDR3: CASSQTGNNEQFF; DNA: TGTGCCAGCAGCCAGACAGGGAACAATGAGCAGTTCTTC
D: NA; size: few; V: TRBV28; J: TRBJ1-2; CDR3: CASLAGGTALYGYTF; DNA: TGTGCCAGCCTTGCGGGGGGAACCGCTCTCTATGGCTACACCTTC